These 20 T cell receptor beta chains were all obtained from the same sample, sequenced in a study of blood T cells in healthy people across ages. With a J-beta primer mix and a sample-barcoded 5' primer, a second PCR ran about 7 to 12 cycles. MiXCR was run by TCRdb on the 5' RACE reads, yielding one entry per CDR3 protein. The repertoire holds 450,000 to 650,000 distinct CDR3 sequences, with about 24% as singletons. This sample also belongs to another study, concerning T cells of mothers and their children.

The sequenced sample consisted of blood. The receptors were gathered from a boy aged 5 to 17 in good health.

This clonotype has more than one count but fewer than ten. The rearrangement joins TRBV7-9 to TRBJ2-6; D ambiguous. Deletions cut 5 bases from V and 0 bases from J, with 8 bases between. Germline CDR1 and CDR2: SEHNR and FQNEAQ (reference sequence). This CDR3 has 15 residues. The CDR3 DNA sequence: TGTGCCAGCAGCGAGTCGGGCTCTGGGGCCAACGTCCTGACTTTC. Protein sequence: CASSESGSGANVLTF. Variable domain in full (rest from reference TRBV7-9 and TRBJ2-6): DTGVSQNPRHKITKRGQNVTFRCDPISEHNRLYWYRQTLGQGPEFLTYFQNEAQLEKSRLLSDRFSAERPKGSFSTLEIQRTEQGDSAMYLCASSESGSGANVLTFGAGSRLTVL.

This chain joins TRBV7-9 and TRBJ1-1, with D tentatively TRBD1 (5 bases). From germline, CDR1 is SEHNR and CDR2 FQNEAQ (reference sequence). The V end was cut by 5 bases, the J end by 0 bases, with 13 bases between. The CDR3 totals 15 residues. The CDR3, as DNA: TGTGCCAGCAGCCGAATGGGGGGGATGAACACTGAAGCTTTCTTT. Amino acid sequence: CASSRMGGMNTEAFF.

This chain uses TRBV2 with TRBJ1-2; D is unresolved. Germline lookup yields CDR1 SNHLY and CDR2 FYNNEI. Trimming shortened V by 5 bases and J by 4 bases, and 14 bases separated the two germline ends. CDR3 length: 14 residues. The CDR3 spells CASSWEGAGYGYTF. The CDR3 DNA reads as TGTGCCAGCAGTTGGGAAGGAGCGGGCTATGGCTACACCTTC.

The table lists this clonotype with a few counts. This chain uses TRBV28 with TRBJ2-5; TRBD1 matches at 8 bases. The end of the DNA fits TRBJ2-1 better, so the J call may be wrong. The CDR3 length is 14 residues. Looked up from germline, CDR1 is MDHEN and CDR2 is SYDVKM. The CDR3 sequence: CASSYRGSLYEQFF. The CDR3 region has the DNA TGTGCCAGCAGTTACAGGGGGTCACTATATGAGCAGTTCTTC.

The V and J genes are TRBV7-9 and TRBJ2-5; TRBD2 agrees at 10 bases. The DNA end lines up better with TRBJ2-7; the J call may be wrong. CDR1 is SEHNR and CDR2 is FQNEAQ in the germline V gene (reference sequence). This CDR3 contains 18 residues. CDR3 bases: TGTGCCAGCAGCTTTCCCGCCAGAGGGGCTAGCGGGAGTTACGAGCAGTACTTC. Translated, it gives CASSFPARGASGSYEQYF.

CDR3 DNA sequence: TGCAGTGCTAGTGACTTTGTACTAGAGGGCGAGCAGTACTTC. It yields the protein CSASDFVLEGEQYF. This rearrangement joins TRBV20-1 to TRBJ2-7; tentatively, D is TRBD2 (5 bases). This CDR3 has 14 residues. V lost 3 bases and J lost 6, with 18 bases in between. Germline values: CDR1 DFQATT, CDR2 SNEGSKA (reference sequence).

This clonotype was observed a handful of times. This rearrangement joins TRBV27 to TRBJ2-7; D gene ambiguous. Germline V CDR1 and CDR2: MNHEY, SMNVEV (reference sequence). The CDR3 runs 13 residues. The ends were cut back, 3 bases at V and 4 bases at J, with 10 bases in the middle. The CDR3 region has the DNA TGTGCCAGCAGTTTCCAGCCCCGTTACGAGCAGTACTTC. Translated, it gives CASSFQPRYEQYF.

V usage is TRBV2 and J usage is TRBJ1-5, with a possible D match to TRBD1 (5 bases). This CDR3 spans 14 amino acids. The germline V gene has CDR1 SNHLY and CDR2 FYNNEI. V lost 8 bases and J 2 bases, leaving 13 bases between the germline ends. DNA for the CDR3: TGTGCCAGCGGGGGGGACGGACGCAATCAGCCCCAGCATTTT. This gives the protein CASGGDGRNQPQHF.

This clonotype was seen only a few times. This rearrangement joins TRBV9 to TRBJ1-1; D is possibly TRBD1 (6 bases). Trimming shortened V by 0 bases and J by 6 bases, and 12 bases separated the two germline ends. The CDR3 is made up of 14 amino acids. Germline V CDR1 and CDR2: SGDLS, YYNGEE. The CDR3 region has the DNA TGTGCCAGCAGCGTAGCTGGGGGGGGGCCTGAAGCTTTCTTT. Protein product: CASSVAGGGPEAFF.

The V and J genes are TRBV27 and TRBJ1-2, with 7 bases aligning to TRBD1. Germline V gene data show CDR1 as MNHEY and CDR2 as SMNVEV (reference sequence). Trimming cost V 5 bases and J 4 bases; bases outside gene matches: 4. CDR3 size: 13 residues. The CDR3 DNA reads as TGTGCCAGCAGTCGGGACAGCCTCTATGGCTACACCTTC. This codes for CASSRDSLYGYTF.

This sequence joins TRBV10-3 and TRBJ2-7, with 7 bases aligning to TRBD2. V was pared by 10 bases and J by 3 bases, with 9 bases of the junction left unmatched. CDR3 length: 13 amino acids. Germline V lookup: CDR1 ENHRY, CDR2 SYGVKD. CDR3 coding DNA: TGTGCCACCCAGGGAGGGGCCAACTACGAGCAGTACTTC. It translates to CATQGGANYEQYF.

The chain uses TRBV7-9 and TRBJ1-1; D remains ambiguous. CDR1 is SEHNR and CDR2 is FQNEAQ in the germline V gene (reference sequence). The CDR3 extends over 15 amino acids. Deletions cut 1 base from V and 6 bases from J, with 15 bases between. CDR3 sequence reads: CASSLVPGLVAEAFF. For the CDR3, the DNA is TGTGCCAGCAGCTTAGTACCGGGGTTGGTTGCTGAAGCTTTCTTT.

This clonotype was detected only a few times. The gene calls are TRBV29-1 and TRBJ2-3, with no clear D. Trimming pared 6 bases from V and 6 bases from J, leaving 10 bases between. This CDR3 spans 11 amino acids. Per germline, CDR1 SQVTM and CDR2 ANQGSEA. The CDR3 nucleotides read TGCAGCGTCGCGGCAGAGGATACGCAGTATTTT. It yields the protein CSVAAEDTQYF.

The J gene is TRBJ2-1, the V gene TRBV20-1, with TRBD2 matching over 12 bases. The germline CDR1 and CDR2 sequences are DFQATT and SNEGSKA (reference sequence). V lost 1 base, J lost 9 bases, and 10 bases stayed unmatched. CDR3 size: 16 residues. CDR3 coding DNA: TGCAGTGCTAGAGTAAGGCTAGCGGGGGGGCCGGGTGAGCAGTTCTTC. Its protein product is CSARVRLAGGPGEQFF.

This clonotype was picked up a small number of times. This chain joins TRBV18 and TRBJ1-1; D call uncertain. V was trimmed by 5 bases and J by 0 bases, leaving 10 bases between them. This CDR3 has 14 residues. Germline lookup yields CDR1 KGHSH and CDR2 LQKENI. The CDR3 is CASSAEQMNTEAFF. In nucleotides, the CDR3 is TGTGCCAGCTCAGCGGAACAGATGAACACTGAAGCTTTCTTT.

This chain uses TRBV7-8 with TRBJ1-2; the D gene is possibly TRBD1 (5 bases). Germline V gene lookup returns CDR1 SGHVS and CDR2 FQNEAQ. V lost 5 bases to trimming and J lost 4 bases, with 11 bases between them. The CDR3 totals 13 residues. The CDR3 DNA reads TGTGCCAGCAGCATAGGGGAAACCTATGGCTACACCTTC. Amino acid sequence: CASSIGETYGYTF.

The CDR3 DNA sequence: TGTGCCAGCAGTGAATCCAGGACAGCCTACGAGCAGTACTTC. Translation gives CASSESRTAYEQYF. The rearrangement links TRBV25-1 to TRBJ2-7, with D perhaps TRBD1 (6 bases). Deletions cut 1 base from V and 2 bases from J, with 9 bases between. In germline, CDR1 is MGHDK, CDR2 SYGVNS. The CDR3 is 14 amino acids.

In regard to this clonotype: A much larger clonotype is one base distant, so this may be a read error. The rearrangement joins TRBV28 to TRBJ1-2; D possibly corresponds to TRBD1 (5 bases). Per the germline V gene, CDR1 is MDHEN and CDR2 is SYDVKM. The CDR3 extends over 11 amino acids. The CDR3 spells CASSWGDGYAF. The CDR3 nucleotides read TGTGCCAGCAGTTGGGGGGATGGCTACGCCTTC.

This clonotype has a single count. This CDR3 is CASSQERGVLSYEQYF. CDR3 DNA sequence: TGTGCCAGCAGCCAAGAAAGGGGAGTCCTATCCTACGAGCAGTACTTC. The chain uses TRBV4-2 and TRBJ2-7, with D perhaps assigned TRBD1 or TRBD2 (5 bases each). CDR3 length: 16 amino acids. Germline CDR1 and CDR2: LGHNA and YNFKEQ. V lost 0 bases to trimming and J lost 1 base, with 13 bases between them.

This clonotype was detected ten times or more. The chain carries TRBV27 and TRBJ1-3; maybe TRBD1 (5 bases). CDR1 is MNHEY, CDR2 SMNVEV, per germline (reference sequence). The CDR3 length is 14 residues. V was clipped by 3 bases and J by 0 bases, with 6 bases between them. Written as DNA, the CDR3 is TGTGCCAGCAGTTTGAGGGGCTCTGGAAACACCATATATTTT. It encodes CASSLRGSGNTIYF.